The entry that follows covers one T cell receptor (beta chain) sequence. Antigen unknown. Splitting the CD4+ cells yielded a CD45RA+ naive subset and a CD45RA-negative memory subset. Assay: immunoSEQ multiplex PCR; the TCRdb copy retains only in-frame clones and omits some. The repertoire holds 2,100,000 or so clones, with around 95% as singletons. These data come from a study of shared clonotypes between healthy human individuals. Findings and caveats of the study: When naive CD4 clonotypes were compared across several donors, 4% to 5.5% were shared. When compared with the clonotypes that were shared by all four sorted-subset donors, the non-shared clonotypes turned out to have lower generation probabilities.

The receptor was derived from a man aged 18 to 30 in good health. Material: naive CD4+ T cells sorted from blood. Subset: CD45RA+ positively selected.

DNA of the CDR3: TGCGCCAGCAGCCAGGGGGGACAGGGGATTTCCGAGCAGTACTTC. Protein: CASSQGGQGISEQYF. The V call is TRBV4-1, the J call TRBJ2-7; TRBD1 agrees at 10 bases. Per the germline V gene, CDR1 is MGHRA and CDR2 is YSYEKL. CDR3 length: 15 residues. V lost 3 bases, J lost 6 bases, and 8 bases stayed unmatched.